The entry below gives a single T cell receptor beta chain sequence along with its context. Its specificity is not known. PCR employed 60 Vbeta and 13 Jbeta primers. Sequencing was performed with immunoSEQ multiplex PCR; in TCRdb, only in-frame clones are kept and a portion is missing. Of a few hundred thousand clones in the sample, about 80% were seen once. This entry belongs to a study of cytomegalovirus exposure and HLA in healthy donors. Overall study findings and caveats: When the data were analyzed later, several of the most significant clusters appeared to be linked to common viral pathogens.

The germline CDR1 and CDR2 sequences are SGHNT and YYREEE (reference sequence). The CDR3 consists of 13 residues. Trimming removed 4 bases from V and 2 bases from J, with 9 bases in between. The chain employs TRBV5-4 and TRBJ1-2, with D possibly matching TRBD1 (6 bases). The sequencing sample was made of PBMCs. The receptor's source is a middle-aged woman in good health and CMV-seronegative. The CDR3 coding sequence is TGTGCCAGCAGCCGAGACAGGAACTATGGCTACACCTTC. Residues: CASSRDRNYGYTF.